This T cell receptor (beta chain) originates from a study of blood T cell repertoires in COVID-19. Study overall: Some COVID-19 samples were acute and others convalescent; all came from the United States, Italy and Spain. Sample material is recorded as cDNA or gDNA derived from T cells, B-cell-depleted T cells, or PBMCs.

Per the original methods: Scientists estimated how many nucleated cells there were by amplifying reference gene primers. The protocol was immunoSEQ multiplex PCR, while the TCRdb copy is restricted to in-frame clones and leaves out a portion. V, J and clone size were drawn from that table, and D and trimming were deduced from the DNA. Of under 80,000 clones detected, roughly 78% appear once; the ten largest clones hold more than 25%. This clone was picked up a small number of times. Germline CDR1 SGHNT, CDR2 YENEEA. After removal of 5 bases from V and 5 bases from J, the junction contained 10 bases not matched to a gene. CDR3 length: 15 amino acids.

V is TRBV11-3 and J is TRBJ2-5; 8 bases agree with TRBD2. The clonotype comes from a human donor in a cohort sampled during active COVID-19. Sample: peripheral blood. CDR3: CASSARLAGSETQYF. CDR3 in DNA: TGTGCCAGCAGCGCACGTTTAGCGGGATCGGAGACCCAGTACTTC.